This entry concerns a single T cell receptor beta chain. Antigen unknown. The data stem from a study of B cell selection in AIRE deficiency. The sorted conventional CD4 T cells were gated as CD4+CD127+. Points from the study as a whole: Only about a tenth of approximately 3,700 shared Treg sequences were patient-specific; less than 40% healthy-specific.

Germline-derived CDR1 and CDR2 are SGDLS and YYNGEE. The CDR3 extends over 12 amino acids. Trimming removed 4 bases from V and 7 bases from J, with 9 bases in between. TCRdb's copy holds only in-frame clones and misses some; the assay was immunoSEQ multiplex PCR. The data contain 1,500 to 2,000 clones, about nine tenths of them singletons. The V call is TRBV9, the J call TRBJ2-1; D remains unclear. The sequence was collected from a human donor in good health. What was sequenced was CD4+CD127+ conventional T cells sorted from PBMCs. The CDR3, as DNA: TGTGCCAGCAGCCCCTATAGGAATGAGCAGTTCTTC. Translating it yields CASSPYRNEQFF. Based on the CDR3 plus reference TRBV9 and TRBJ2-1, the full variable domain is DSGVTQTPKHLITATGQRVTLRCSPRSGDLSVYWYQQSLDQGLQFLIQYYNGEERAKGNILERFSAQQFPDLHSELNLSSLELGDSALYFCASSPYRNEQFFGPGTRLTVL.